One T cell receptor beta chain is described in this entry. This sample is part of a study of blood T cell repertoires in COVID-19. The V end lost 6 bases, the J end lost 10 bases, and 4 bases lay between the germline ends. From germline, CDR1 is MDHEN and CDR2 SYDVKM. CDR3 length: 9 amino acids. Produced via immunoSEQ multiplex PCR; TCRdb's table is partial and in-frame only. The profile shows fewer than 350,000 clones, 90% of them singletons. Study members were between roughly 18 and 89 years old and lived in fewer than 30 US regions. Researchers sorted participants into cohorts using their self-reported clinical history.

Input material: PBMCs or T cells enriched from blood (not recorded which). The V and J genes are TRBV28 and TRBJ1-5; no clear D gene. The receptor's source is a woman aged 25 to 45 with acute COVID-19. DNA for the CDR3: TGTGCCAGCAGCTTTCCCCAGCATTTT. Its translation: CASSFPQHF.